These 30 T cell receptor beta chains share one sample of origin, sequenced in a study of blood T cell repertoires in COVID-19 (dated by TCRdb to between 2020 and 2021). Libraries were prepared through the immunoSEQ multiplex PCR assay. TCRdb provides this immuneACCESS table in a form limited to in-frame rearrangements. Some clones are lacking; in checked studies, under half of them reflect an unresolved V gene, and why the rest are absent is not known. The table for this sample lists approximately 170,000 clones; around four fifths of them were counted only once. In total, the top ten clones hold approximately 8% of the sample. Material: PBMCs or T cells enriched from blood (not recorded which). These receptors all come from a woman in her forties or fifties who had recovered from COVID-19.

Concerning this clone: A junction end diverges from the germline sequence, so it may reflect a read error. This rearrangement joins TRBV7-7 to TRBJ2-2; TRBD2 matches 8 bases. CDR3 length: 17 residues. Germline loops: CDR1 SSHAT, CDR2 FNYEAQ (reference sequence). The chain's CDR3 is CASSQGRGLEKTGELFF. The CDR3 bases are TGTGCTAGCAGCCAAGGGAGGGGACTAGAGAAGACCGGGGAGCTGTTTTTT. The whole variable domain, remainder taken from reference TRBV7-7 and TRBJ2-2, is GAGVSQSPRYKVTKRGQDVTLRCDPISSHATLYWYQQALGQGPEFLTYFNYEAQPDKSGLPSDRFSAERPEGSISTLTIQRTEQRDSAMYRCASSQGRGLEKTGELFFGEGSRLTVL.

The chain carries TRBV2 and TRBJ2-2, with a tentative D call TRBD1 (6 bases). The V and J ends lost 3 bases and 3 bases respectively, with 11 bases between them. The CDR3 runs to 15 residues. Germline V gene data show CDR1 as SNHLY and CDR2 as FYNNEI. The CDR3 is CASSDQGLHTGELFF. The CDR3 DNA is TGTGCCAGCAGTGACCAGGGGTTACACACCGGGGAGCTGTTTTTT.

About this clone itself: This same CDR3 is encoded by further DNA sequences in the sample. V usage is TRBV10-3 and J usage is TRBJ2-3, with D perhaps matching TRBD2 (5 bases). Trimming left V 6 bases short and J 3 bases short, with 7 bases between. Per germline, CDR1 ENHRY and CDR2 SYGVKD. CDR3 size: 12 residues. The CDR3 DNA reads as TGTGCCATCAGAGGAGGTACAGATACGCAGTATTTT. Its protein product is CAIRGGTDTQYF.

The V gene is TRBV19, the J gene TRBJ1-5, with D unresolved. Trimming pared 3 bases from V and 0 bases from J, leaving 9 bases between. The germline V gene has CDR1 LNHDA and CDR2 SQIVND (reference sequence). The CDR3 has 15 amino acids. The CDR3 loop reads CASSISSYSNQPQHF. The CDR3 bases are TGTGCCAGTAGTATCTCGAGTTATAGCAATCAGCCCCAGCATTTT.

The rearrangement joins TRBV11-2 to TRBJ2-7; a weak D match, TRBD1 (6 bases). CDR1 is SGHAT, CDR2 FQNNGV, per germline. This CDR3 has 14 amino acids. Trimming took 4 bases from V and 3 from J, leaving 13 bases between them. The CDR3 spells CASSSRTAGYEQYF. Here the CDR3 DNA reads TGTGCCAGCAGCTCGAGGACAGCCGGCTACGAGCAGTACTTC.

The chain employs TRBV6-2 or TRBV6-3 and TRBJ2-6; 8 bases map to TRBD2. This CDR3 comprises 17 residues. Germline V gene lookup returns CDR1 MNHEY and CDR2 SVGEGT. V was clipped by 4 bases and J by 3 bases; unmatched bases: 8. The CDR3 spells CASSFPRGLGGANVLTF. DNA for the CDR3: TGTGCCAGCAGTTTCCCTCGGGGACTAGGTGGGGCCAACGTCCTGACTTTC.

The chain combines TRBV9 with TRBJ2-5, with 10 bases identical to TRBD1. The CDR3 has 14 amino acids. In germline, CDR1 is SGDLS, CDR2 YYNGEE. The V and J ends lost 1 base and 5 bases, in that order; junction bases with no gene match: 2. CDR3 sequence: CASSVQGQGETQYF. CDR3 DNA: TGTGCCAGCAGCGTACAGGGACAGGGGGAGACCCAGTACTTC.

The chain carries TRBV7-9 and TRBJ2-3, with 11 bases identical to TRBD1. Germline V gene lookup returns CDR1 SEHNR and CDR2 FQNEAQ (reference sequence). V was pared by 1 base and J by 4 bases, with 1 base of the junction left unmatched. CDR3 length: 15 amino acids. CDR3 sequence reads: CASSLVGQGADTQYF. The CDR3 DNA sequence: TGTGCCAGCAGCTTAGTGGGACAGGGGGCAGATACGCAGTATTTT.

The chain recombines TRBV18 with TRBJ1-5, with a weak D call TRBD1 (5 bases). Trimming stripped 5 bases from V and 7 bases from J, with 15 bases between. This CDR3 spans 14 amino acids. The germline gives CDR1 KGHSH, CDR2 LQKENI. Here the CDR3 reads CASSGGRGDQPQHF. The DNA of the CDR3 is TGTGCCAGCTCAGGGGGTCGGGGGGACCAGCCCCAGCATTTT.

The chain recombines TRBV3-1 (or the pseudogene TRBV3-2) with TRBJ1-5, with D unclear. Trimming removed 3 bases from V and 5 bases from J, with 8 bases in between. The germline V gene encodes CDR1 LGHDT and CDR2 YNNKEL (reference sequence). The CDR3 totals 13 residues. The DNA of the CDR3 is TGTGCCAGCAGCCAGATCGGGGATCAGCCCCAGCATTTT. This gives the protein CASSQIGDQPQHF.

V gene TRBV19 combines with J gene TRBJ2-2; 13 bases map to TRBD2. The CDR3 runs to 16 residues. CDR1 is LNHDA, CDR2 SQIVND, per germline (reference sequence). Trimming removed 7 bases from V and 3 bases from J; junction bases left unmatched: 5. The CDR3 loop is CASTTSGRADTGELFF. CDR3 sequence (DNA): TGTGCCAGTACTACTAGCGGGAGGGCGGACACCGGGGAGCTGTTTTTT.

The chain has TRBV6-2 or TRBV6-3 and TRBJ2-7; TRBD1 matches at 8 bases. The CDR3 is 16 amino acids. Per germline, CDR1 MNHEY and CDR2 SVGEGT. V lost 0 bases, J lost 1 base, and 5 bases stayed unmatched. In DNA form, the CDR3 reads TGTGCCAGCAGTTACTCGACAGGGGACCGATCCTACGAGCAGTACTTC. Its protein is CASSYSTGDRSYEQYF.

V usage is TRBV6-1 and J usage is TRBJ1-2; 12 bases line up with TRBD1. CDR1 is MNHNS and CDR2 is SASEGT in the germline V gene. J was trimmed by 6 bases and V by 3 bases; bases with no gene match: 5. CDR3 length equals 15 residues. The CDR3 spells CASSDGGTGGNGYTF. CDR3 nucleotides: TGTGCCAGCAGTGACGGAGGGACAGGGGGCAATGGCTACACCTTC.

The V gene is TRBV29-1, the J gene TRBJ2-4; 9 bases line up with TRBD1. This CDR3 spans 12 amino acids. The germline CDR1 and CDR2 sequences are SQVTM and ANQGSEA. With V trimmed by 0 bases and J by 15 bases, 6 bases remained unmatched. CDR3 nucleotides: TGCAGCGTTGAAGAACAGGGGGCGATTGCGTACTTC. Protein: CSVEEQGAIAYF.

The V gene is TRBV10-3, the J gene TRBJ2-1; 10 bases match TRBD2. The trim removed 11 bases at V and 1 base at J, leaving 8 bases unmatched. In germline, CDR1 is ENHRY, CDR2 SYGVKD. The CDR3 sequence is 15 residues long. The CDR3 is CAGFPLAGSYNEQFF. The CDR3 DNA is TGTGCCGGCTTTCCACTAGCGGGGTCCTACAATGAGCAGTTCTTC.

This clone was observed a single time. CDR3: CATKNREASYTF. DNA of the CDR3: TGCGCCACTAAAAACAGGGAAGCAAGCTACACCTTC. The V gene is TRBV10-1, the J gene TRBJ1-2, with a tentative D call TRBD1 (6 bases). The CDR3 is 12 residues long. V was cut by 10 bases and J by 9 bases, with 18 bases left in between. Germline CDR1 WNHNN, CDR2 SYGVQD (reference sequence).

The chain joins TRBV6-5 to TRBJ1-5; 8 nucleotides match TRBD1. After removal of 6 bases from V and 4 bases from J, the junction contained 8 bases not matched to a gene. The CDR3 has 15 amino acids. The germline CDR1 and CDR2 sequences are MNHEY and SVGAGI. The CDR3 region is CASSLTGAGNQPQHF. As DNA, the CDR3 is TGTGCCAGCAGCTTGACAGGGGCGGGAAATCAGCCCCAGCATTTT.

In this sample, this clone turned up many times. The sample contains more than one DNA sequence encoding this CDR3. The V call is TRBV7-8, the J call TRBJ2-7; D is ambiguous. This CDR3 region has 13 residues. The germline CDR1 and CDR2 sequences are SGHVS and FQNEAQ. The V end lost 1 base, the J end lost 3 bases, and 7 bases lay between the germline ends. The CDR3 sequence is CASSLVAGYEQYF. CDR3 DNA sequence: TGTGCCAGCAGCTTAGTCGCCGGCTACGAGCAGTACTTC.

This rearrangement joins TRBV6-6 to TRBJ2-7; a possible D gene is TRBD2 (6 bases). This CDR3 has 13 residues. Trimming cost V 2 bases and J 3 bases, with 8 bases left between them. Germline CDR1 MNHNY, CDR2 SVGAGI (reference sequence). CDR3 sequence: CASSYGDFYEQYF. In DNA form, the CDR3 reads TGTGCCAGCAGTTACGGGGACTTCTACGAGCAGTACTTC.

CDR3 amino acids: CASRAGTSGFVEQFF. The CDR3 region has the DNA TGTGCCAGCAGAGCCGGGACTAGCGGTTTTGTGGAGCAGTTCTTC. The chain is built from TRBV2 and TRBJ2-1, with TRBD2 matching over 11 bases. J gave up 10 bases and V 6 bases, and 11 bases lay outside the gene matches. Germline V lookup: CDR1 SNHLY, CDR2 FYNNEI. This CDR3 is built from 15 residues.

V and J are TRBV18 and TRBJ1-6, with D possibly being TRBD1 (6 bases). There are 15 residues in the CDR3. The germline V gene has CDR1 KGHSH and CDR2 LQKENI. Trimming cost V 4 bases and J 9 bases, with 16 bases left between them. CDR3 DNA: TGTGCCAGCTCACTGTCACGGGGGGCTGGTTCACCCCTCCACTTT. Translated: CASSLSRGAGSPLHF.

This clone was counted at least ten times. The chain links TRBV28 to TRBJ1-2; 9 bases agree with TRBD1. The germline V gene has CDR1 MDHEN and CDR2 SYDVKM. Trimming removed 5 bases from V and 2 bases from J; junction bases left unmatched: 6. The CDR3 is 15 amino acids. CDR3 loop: CASSVGQGQNYGYTF. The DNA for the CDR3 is TGTGCCAGCAGTGTGGGACAGGGACAGAACTATGGCTACACCTTC.

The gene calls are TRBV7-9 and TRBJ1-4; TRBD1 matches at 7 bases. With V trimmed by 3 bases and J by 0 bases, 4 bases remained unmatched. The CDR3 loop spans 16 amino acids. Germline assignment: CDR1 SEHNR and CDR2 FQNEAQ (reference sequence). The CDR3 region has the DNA TGTGCCAGCAGCTTGGGACAGAGTGCAACTAATGAAAAACTGTTTTTT. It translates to CASSLGQSATNEKLFF.

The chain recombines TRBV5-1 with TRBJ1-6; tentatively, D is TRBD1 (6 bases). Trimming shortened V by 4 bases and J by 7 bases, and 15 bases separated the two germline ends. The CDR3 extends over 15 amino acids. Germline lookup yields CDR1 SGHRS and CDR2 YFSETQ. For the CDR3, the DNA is TGCGCCAGCAGCCCGAGGACAGCTGAGAATTCACCCCTCCACTTT. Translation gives CASSPRTAENSPLHF.

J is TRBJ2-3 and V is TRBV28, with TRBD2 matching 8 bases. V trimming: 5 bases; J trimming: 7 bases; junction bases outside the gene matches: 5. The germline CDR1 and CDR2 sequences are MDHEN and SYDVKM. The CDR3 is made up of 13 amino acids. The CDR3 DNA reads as TGTGCCAGCAGTACGACTAGCGAAAATACGCAGTATTTT. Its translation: CASSTTSENTQYF.

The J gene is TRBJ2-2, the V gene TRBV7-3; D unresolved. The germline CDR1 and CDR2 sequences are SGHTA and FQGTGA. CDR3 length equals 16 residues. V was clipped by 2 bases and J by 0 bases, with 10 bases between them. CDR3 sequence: CASSLFYFANTGELFF. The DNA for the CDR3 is TGTGCCAGCAGCTTATTCTATTTCGCGAACACCGGGGAGCTGTTTTTT.

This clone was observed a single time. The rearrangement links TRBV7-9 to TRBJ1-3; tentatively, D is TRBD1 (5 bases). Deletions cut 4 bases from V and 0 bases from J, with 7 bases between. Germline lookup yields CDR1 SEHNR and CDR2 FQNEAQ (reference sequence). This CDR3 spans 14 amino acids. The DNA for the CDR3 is TGTGCCAGCAGCTCGGACACCTCTGGAAACACCATATATTTT. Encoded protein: CASSSDTSGNTIYF.

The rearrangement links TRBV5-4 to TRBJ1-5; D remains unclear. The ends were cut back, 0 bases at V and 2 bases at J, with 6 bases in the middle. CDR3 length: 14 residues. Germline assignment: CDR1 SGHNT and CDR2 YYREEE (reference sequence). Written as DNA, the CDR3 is TGTGCCAGCAGCTTGGGAGGTGGCAATCAGCCCCAGCATTTT. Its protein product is CASSLGGGNQPQHF.

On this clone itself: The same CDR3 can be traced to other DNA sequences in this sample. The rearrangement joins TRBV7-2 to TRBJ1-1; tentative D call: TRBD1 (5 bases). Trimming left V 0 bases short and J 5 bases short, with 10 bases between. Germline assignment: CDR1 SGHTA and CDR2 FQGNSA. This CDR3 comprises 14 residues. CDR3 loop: CASSLARGVTEAFF. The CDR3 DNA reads TGTGCCAGCAGCTTAGCGCGGGGCGTGACTGAAGCTTTCTTT.

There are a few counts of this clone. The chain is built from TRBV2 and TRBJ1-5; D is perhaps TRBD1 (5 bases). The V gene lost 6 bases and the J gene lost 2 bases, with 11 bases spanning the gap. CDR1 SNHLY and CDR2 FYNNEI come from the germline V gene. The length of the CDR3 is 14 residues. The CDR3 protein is CASRQAGGNQPQHF. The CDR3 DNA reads TGTGCCAGCAGACAAGCGGGGGGCAATCAGCCCCAGCATTTT.